This TCR beta chain was recovered during a study of lymphopenia after photon versus proton radiotherapy. The table came from immunoSEQ multiplex PCR; TCRdb's copy has only in-frame clones and leaves some out. Among 25,000 to 30,000 clones, roughly 80% were seen once, and the ten largest hold approximately 4%. V was pared by 4 bases and J by 9 bases, with 19 bases between. The CDR3 sequence is 14 residues long. CDR1 LNHDA and CDR2 SQIVND come from the germline V gene (reference sequence). Source: peripheral blood, taken from a patient treated with photon-based radiotherapy. The rearrangement uses TRBV19 and TRBJ2-7, with a possible D match to TRBD1 (5 bases). The sequence was obtained from a woman aged 45 to 65 with pancreatic cancer. CDR3 protein: CASSSGQGTRWQYF. In nucleotides, the CDR3 is TGTGCCAGTAGTAGTGGGCAGGGAACGCGATGGCAGTACTTC.